This T cell receptor (beta chain) was found in a study of cytomegalovirus exposure and HLA in healthy donors. Deletions cut 3 bases from V and 1 base from J, with 16 bases between. This CDR3 contains 18 residues. Germline V gene data show CDR1 as MRHNA and CDR2 as SNTAGT. Amplification used 60 Vbeta primers and 13 Jbeta primers. TCRdb keeps only in-frame clones here, not all; method: immunoSEQ multiplex PCR. This table holds more than 75,000 clones, just under 80% found once. The sample taken for sequencing was PBMCs. The chain joins TRBV6-4 to TRBJ2-6; perhaps TRBD2 as D (5 bases). The receptor was isolated from a woman in her thirties or forties in good health and CMV-seronegative. The CDR3 reads CASSEIAGGGSGANVLTF. DNA of the CDR3: TGTGCCAGCAGTGAAATAGCAGGCGGAGGTTCTGGGGCCAACGTCCTGACTTTC.